One sample yielded the 9 T cell receptor beta chains listed below, sequenced in a study of cytomegalovirus exposure and HLA in healthy donors. The primer mix had 60 Vbeta and 13 Jbeta primers. The data were produced by immunoSEQ multiplex PCR, yet TCRdb's version contains in-frame clones alone and is incomplete. The data contain about 170,000 clones, about 76% of them singletons. The sequencing sample was made of PBMCs. The receptors here all came from a female donor in good health and CMV-seronegative.

The chain couples TRBV27 to TRBJ1-5, with TRBD1 as a possible D gene (6 bases). The length of the CDR3 is 17 residues. The V and J ends lost 2 bases and 5 bases respectively, with 19 bases between them. Germline V gene data show CDR1 as MNHEY and CDR2 as SMNVEV (reference sequence). The CDR3 loop reads CASSLTASGTFDQPQHF. For the CDR3, the DNA is TGTGCCAGCAGTTTAACCGCGTCCGGGACATTTGATCAGCCCCAGCATTTT.

This chain links TRBV4-1 with TRBJ2-3; 8 nucleotides align to TRBD2. This CDR3 has 17 amino acids. Germline CDR1 and CDR2: MGHRA and YSYEKL. V lost 3 bases to trimming and J lost 2 bases; unmatched junction nucleotides: 10. The CDR3 protein is CASSQEGSGGNTDTQYF. CDR3 bases: TGCGCCAGCAGCCAGGAGGGCAGCGGGGGAAACACAGATACGCAGTATTTT.

The rearrangement joins TRBV9 to TRBJ1-1, with D maybe TRBD1 (5 bases). Germline values: CDR1 SGDLS, CDR2 YYNGEE. This CDR3 has 14 amino acids. V shed 0 bases and J shed 2 bases, with 8 bases lying between them. The CDR3 sequence: CASSVEGQNTEAFF. The CDR3 DNA reads as TGTGCCAGCAGCGTAGAAGGACAAAACACTGAAGCTTTCTTT.

This chain connects TRBV5-1 to TRBJ2-7; D is perhaps TRBD2 (6 bases). The CDR3 covers 14 residues. V lost 4 bases to trimming and J lost 4 bases, with 15 bases between them. Germline V CDR1 and CDR2: SGHRS, YFSETQ. In DNA, the CDR3 is TGCGCCAGCAGCGCCCGGGACGGGGGATACGAGCAGTACTTC. Amino acid sequence: CASSARDGGYEQYF.

The chain links TRBV7-6 to TRBJ2-1; D perhaps matches TRBD2 (7 bases). Germline CDR1 reads SGHVS; CDR2 reads FNYEAQ. V lost 5 bases and J lost 16, with 18 bases in between. The CDR3 runs 12 residues. CDR3 sequence reads: CASSPWGGLRFF. The CDR3 region has the DNA TGTGCCAGCAGCCCCTGGGGGGGCCTTCGATTCTTC.

The rearrangement links TRBV15 to TRBJ1-1; 7 positions agree with TRBD1. V was pared by 0 bases and J by 11 bases, with 12 bases of the junction left unmatched. The CDR3 contains 15 residues. CDR1 and CDR2 (germline): LNHNV, YYDKDF (reference sequence). CDR3 sequence reads: CATSREGTKGTAAFF. In DNA form, the CDR3 reads TGTGCCACCAGCAGAGAAGGGACGAAAGGGACAGCCGCTTTCTTT.

This clone was observed once. J is TRBJ2-7 and V is TRBV5-1; D gene unclear. Trimming took off 5 bases at V and 2 bases at J, with 11 bases between the two ends. The CDR3 has 13 amino acids. CDR1 SGHRS and CDR2 YFSETQ come from the germline V gene. The CDR3: CASRIQEPYEQYF. The DNA of the CDR3 is TGCGCCAGCAGGATACAAGAACCCTACGAGCAGTACTTC.

The chain joins TRBV4-1 to TRBJ1-1, with 9 bases lining up with TRBD1. V was pared by 2 bases and J by 7 bases, with 8 bases of the junction left unmatched. Germline CDR1 MGHRA, CDR2 YSYEKL. CDR3 length: 15 residues. The CDR3 sequence: CASSQLQGAVREAFF. The CDR3, as DNA: TGCGCCAGCAGCCAACTACAGGGGGCGGTTCGTGAAGCTTTCTTT.

The chain joins TRBV5-1 to TRBJ2-3, with a tentative D call TRBD1 (5 bases). Trimming pared 7 bases from V and 3 bases from J, leaving 18 bases between. The CDR3 contains 15 residues. Germline V gives CDR1 SGHRS, CDR2 YFSETQ. CDR3 residues: CASLALGQGTDTQYF. DNA of the CDR3: TGCGCCAGCCTCGCTTTGGGCCAGGGAACAGATACGCAGTATTTT.